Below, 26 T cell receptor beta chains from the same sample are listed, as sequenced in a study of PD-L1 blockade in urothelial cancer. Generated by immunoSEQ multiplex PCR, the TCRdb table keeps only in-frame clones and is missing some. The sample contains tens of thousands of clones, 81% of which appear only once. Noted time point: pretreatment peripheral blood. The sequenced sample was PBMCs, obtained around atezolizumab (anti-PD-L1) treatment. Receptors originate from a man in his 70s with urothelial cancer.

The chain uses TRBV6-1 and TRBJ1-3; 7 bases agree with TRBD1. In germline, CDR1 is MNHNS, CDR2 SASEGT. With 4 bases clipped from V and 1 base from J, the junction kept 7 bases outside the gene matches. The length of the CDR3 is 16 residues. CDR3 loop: CASSAYRGHSGNTIYF. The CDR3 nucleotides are TGTGCCAGCAGTGCGTACAGGGGTCATTCTGGAAACACCATATATTTT.

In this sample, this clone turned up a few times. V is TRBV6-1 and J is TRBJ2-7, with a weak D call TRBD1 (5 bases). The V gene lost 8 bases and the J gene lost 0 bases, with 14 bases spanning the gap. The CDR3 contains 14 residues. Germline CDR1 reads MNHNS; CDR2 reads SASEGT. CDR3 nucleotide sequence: TGTGCCAGCCACTCGGACACGCACTCCTACGAGCAGTACTTC. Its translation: CASHSDTHSYEQYF.

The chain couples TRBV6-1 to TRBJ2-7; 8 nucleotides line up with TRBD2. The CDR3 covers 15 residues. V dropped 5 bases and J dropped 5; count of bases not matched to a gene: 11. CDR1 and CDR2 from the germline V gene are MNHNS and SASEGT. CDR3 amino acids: CASSPLTSAIHEQYF. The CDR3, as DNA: TGTGCCAGCAGTCCCCTGACTAGCGCAATCCACGAGCAGTACTTC.

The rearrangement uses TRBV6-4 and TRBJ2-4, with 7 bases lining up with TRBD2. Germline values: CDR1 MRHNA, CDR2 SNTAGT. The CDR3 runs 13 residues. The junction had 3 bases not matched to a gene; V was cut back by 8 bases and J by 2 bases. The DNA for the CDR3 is TGTGCCAGCCTGGGGACTACCAAAAACATTCAGTACTTC. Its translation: CASLGTTKNIQYF.

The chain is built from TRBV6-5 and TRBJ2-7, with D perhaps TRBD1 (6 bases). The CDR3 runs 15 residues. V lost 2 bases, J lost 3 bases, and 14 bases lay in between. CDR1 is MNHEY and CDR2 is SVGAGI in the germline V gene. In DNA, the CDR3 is TGTGCCAGCAGTTACGTGGCAGGGGACATCTACGAGCAGTACTTC. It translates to CASSYVAGDIYEQYF.

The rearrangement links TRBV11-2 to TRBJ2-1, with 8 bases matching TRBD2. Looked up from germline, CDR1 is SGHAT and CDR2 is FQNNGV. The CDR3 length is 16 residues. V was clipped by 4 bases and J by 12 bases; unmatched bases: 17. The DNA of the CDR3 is TGTGCCAGCAGCTCTGTCCGGGGGGCGGGAGGCCATGGGCAGTTCTTC. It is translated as CASSSVRGAGGHGQFF.

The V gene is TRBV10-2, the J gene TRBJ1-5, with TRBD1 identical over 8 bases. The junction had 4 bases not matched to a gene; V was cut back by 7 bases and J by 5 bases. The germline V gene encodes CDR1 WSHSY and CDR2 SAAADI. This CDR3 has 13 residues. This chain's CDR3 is CASKQGADQPQHF. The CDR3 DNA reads TGCGCCAGCAAGCAGGGGGCTGATCAGCCCCAGCATTTT.

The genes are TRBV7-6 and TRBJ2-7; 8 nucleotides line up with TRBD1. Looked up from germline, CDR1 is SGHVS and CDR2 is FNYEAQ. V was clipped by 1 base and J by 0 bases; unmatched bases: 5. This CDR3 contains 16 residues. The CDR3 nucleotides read TGTGCCAGCAGCTTAGACGCAGGGGGCGCCTCCTACGAGCAGTACTTC. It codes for CASSLDAGGASYEQYF.

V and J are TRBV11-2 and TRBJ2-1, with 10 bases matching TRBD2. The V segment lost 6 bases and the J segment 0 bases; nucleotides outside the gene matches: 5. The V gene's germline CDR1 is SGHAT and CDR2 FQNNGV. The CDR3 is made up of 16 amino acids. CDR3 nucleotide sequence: TGTGCCAGCAGTCCTCTAGCGGGGGTCTCCTACAATGAGCAGTTCTTC. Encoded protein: CASSPLAGVSYNEQFF.

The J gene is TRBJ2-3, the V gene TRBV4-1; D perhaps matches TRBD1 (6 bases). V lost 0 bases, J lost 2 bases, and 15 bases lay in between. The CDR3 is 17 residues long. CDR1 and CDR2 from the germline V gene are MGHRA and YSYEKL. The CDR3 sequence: CASSQEGPDSYTDTQYF. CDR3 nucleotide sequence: TGCGCCAGCAGCCAAGAGGGTCCGGACAGCTACACAGATACGCAGTATTTT.

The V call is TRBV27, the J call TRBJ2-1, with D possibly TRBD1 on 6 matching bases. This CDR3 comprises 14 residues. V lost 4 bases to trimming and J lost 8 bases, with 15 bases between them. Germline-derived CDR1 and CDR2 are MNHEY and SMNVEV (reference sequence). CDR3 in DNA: TGTGCCAGCAGTTCGAGCAGGGGTCACGATGAGCAGTTCTTC. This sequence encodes CASSSSRGHDEQFF.

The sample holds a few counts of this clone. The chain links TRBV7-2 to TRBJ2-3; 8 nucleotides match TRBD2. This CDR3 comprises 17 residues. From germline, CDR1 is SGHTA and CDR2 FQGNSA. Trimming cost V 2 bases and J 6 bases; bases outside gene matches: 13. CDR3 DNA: TGTGCCAGCAGCTTAAATGAGGCGGGAGGCGGAAAGGATACGCAGTATTTT. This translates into CASSLNEAGGGKDTQYF.

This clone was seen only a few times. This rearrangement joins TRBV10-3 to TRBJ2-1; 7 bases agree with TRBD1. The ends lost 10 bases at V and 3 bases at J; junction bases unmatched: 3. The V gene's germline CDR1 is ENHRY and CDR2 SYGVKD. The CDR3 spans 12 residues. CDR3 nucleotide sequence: TGTGCCACCACAGGGGACTACAATGAGCAGTTCTTC. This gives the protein CATTGDYNEQFF.

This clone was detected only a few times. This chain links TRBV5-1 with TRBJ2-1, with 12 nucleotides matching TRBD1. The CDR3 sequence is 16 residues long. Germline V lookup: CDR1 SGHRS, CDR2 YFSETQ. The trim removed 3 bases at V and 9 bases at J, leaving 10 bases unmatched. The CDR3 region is CASSSGTGGVKAEQFF. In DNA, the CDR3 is TGCGCCAGCAGCTCCGGGACAGGGGGCGTCAAGGCTGAGCAGTTCTTC.

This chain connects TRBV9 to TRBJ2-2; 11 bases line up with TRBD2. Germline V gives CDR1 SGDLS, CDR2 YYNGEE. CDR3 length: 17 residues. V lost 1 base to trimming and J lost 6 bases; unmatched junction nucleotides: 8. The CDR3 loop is CASSVRLAGGLPGELFF. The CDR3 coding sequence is TGTGCCAGCAGCGTACGGCTAGCGGGAGGTCTTCCCGGGGAGCTGTTTTTT.

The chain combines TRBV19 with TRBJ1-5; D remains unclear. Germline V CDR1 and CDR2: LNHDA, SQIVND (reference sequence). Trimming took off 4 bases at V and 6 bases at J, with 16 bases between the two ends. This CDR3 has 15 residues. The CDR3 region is CASSSPGVPPQPQHF. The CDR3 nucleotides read TGTGCCAGTAGTAGTCCCGGGGTACCCCCTCAGCCCCAGCATTTT.

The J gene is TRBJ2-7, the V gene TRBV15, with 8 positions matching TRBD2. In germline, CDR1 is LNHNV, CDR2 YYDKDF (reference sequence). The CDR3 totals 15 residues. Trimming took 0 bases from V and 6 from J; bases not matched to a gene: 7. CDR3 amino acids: CATSRDSGGPFEQYF. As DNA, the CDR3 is TGTGCCACCAGCAGAGATTCGGGAGGGCCTTTCGAGCAGTACTTC.

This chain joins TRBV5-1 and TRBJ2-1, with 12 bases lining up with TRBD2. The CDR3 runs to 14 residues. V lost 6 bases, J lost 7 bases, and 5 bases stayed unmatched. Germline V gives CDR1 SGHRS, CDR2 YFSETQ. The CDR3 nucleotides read TGCGCCAGCACGACTAGCGGGAGTTTGAATGAGCAGTTCTTC. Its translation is CASTTSGSLNEQFF.

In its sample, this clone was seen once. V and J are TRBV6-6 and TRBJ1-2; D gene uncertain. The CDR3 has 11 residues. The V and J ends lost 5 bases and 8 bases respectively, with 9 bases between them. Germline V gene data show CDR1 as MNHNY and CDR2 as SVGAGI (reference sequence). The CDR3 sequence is CASSPQMGYTF. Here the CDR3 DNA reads TGTGCCAGCAGTCCCCAGATGGGCTACACCTTC.

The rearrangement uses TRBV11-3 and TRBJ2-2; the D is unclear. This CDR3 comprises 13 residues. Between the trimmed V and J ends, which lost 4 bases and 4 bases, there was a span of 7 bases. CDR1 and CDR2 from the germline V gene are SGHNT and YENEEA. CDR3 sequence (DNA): TGTGCCAGCAGCTATGTCAGCACCGGGGAGCTGTTTTTT. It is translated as CASSYVSTGELFF.

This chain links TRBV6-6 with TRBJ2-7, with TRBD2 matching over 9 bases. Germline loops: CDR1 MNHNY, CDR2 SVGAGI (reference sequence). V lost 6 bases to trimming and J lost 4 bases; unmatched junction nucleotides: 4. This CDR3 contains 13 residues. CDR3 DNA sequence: TGTGCCAGCAGCGTCAGCGGGAGGTACGAGCAGTACTTC. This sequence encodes CASSVSGRYEQYF.

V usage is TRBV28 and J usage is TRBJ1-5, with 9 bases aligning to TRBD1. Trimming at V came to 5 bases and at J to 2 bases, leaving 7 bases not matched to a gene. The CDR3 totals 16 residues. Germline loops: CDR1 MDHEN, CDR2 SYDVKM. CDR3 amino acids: CASSRGQGPRNQPQHF. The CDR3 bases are TGTGCCAGCAGTAGAGGACAGGGGCCTCGCAATCAGCCCCAGCATTTT. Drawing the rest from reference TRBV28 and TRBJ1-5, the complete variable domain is DVKVTQSSRYLVKRTGEKVFLECVQDMDHENMFWYRQDPGLGLRLIYFSYDVKMKEKGDIPEGYSVSREKKERFSLILESASTNQTSMYLCASSRGQGPRNQPQHFGDGTRLSIL.

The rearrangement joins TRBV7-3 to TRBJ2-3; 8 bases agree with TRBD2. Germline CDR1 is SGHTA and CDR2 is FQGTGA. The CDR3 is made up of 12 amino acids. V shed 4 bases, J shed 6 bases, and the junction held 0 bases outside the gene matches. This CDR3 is CASSSGGDTQYF. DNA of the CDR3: TGTGCCAGCAGCTCGGGGGGGGATACGCAGTATTTT.

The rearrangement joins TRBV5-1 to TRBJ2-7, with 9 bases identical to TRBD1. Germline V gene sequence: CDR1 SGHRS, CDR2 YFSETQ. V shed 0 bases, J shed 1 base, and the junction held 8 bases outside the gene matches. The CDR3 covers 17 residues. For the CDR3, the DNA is TGCGCCAGCAGCTTGGCCGTGGGAGGGACAGGGTCCTACGAGCAGTACTTC. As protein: CASSLAVGGTGSYEQYF.

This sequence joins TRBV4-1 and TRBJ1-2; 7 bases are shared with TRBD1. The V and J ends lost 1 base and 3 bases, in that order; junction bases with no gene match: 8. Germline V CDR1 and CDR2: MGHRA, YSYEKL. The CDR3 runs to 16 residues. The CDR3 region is CASSQVGTVSDYGYTF. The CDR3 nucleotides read TGCGCCAGCAGCCAAGTGGGGACAGTCTCGGACTATGGCTACACCTTC.

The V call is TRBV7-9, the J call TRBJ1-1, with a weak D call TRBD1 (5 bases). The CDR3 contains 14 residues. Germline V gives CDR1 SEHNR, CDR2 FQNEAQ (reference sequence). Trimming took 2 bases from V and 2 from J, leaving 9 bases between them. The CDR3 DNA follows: TGTGCCAGCAGCTTACTTCAGGGTAACACTGAAGCTTTCTTT. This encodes CASSLLQGNTEAFF.